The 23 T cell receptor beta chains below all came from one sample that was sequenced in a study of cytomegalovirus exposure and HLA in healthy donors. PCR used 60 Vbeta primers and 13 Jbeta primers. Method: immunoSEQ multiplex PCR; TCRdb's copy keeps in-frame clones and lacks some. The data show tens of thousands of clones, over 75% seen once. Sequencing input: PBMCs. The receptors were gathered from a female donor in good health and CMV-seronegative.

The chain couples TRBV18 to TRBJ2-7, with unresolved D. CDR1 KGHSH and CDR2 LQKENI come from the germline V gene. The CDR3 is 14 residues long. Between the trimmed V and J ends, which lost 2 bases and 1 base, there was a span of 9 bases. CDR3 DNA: TGTGCCAGCTCACCAGCGATCCGTTCCTACGAGCAGTACTTC. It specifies CASSPAIRSYEQYF.

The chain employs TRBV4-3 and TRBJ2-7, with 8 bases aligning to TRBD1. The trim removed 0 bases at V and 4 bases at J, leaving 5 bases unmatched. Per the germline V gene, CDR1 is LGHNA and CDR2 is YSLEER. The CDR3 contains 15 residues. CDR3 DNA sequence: TGCGCCAGCAGCCAAGACCCAGGGGGCAAATACGAGCAGTACTTC. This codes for CASSQDPGGKYEQYF.

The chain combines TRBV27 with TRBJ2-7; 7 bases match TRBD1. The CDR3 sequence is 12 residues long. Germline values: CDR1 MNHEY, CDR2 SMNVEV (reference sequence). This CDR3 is CAVRGGLYEQYF. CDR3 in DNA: TGTGCAGTCCGAGGGGGCCTCTACGAGCAGTACTTC.

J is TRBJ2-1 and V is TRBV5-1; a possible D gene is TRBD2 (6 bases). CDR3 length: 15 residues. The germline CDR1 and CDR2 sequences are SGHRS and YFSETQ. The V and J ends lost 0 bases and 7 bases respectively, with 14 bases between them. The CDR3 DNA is TGCGCCAGCAGCTTGGTGGTCGGGAGTGATAATGAGCAGTTCTTC. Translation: CASSLVVGSDNEQFF.

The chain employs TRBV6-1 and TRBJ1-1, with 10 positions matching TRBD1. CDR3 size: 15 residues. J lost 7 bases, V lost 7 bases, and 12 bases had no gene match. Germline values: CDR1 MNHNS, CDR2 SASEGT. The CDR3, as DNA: TGTGCCAGCACCATAAGACAGGGGGCTAGGGGTGAAGCTTTCTTT. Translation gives CASTIRQGARGEAFF.

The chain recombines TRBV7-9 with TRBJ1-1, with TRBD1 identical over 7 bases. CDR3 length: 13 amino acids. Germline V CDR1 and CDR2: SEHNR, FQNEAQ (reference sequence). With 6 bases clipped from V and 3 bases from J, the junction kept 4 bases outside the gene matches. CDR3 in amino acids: CASRRQGYTEAFF. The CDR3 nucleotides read TGTGCCAGCAGACGACAGGGTTACACTGAAGCTTTCTTT.

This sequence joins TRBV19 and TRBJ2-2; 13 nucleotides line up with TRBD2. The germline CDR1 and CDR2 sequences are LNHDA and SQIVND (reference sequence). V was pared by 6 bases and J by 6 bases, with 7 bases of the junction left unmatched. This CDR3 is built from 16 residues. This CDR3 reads CASRALAGGRAGELFF. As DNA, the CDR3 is TGTGCCAGTAGGGCACTAGCGGGAGGGCGGGCCGGGGAGCTGTTTTTT.

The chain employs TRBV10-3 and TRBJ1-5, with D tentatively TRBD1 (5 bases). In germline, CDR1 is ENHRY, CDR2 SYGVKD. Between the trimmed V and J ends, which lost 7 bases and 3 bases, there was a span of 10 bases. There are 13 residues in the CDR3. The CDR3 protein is CAITDSYNQPQHF. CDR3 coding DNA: TGTGCCATCACCGACAGCTACAATCAGCCCCAGCATTTT.

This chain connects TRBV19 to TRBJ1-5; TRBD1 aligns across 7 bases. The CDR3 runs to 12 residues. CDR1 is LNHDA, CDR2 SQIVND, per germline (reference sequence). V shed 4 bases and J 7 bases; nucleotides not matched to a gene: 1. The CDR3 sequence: CASSTRGQPQHF. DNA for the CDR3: TGTGCCAGTAGTACCAGGGGGCAGCCCCAGCATTTT.

The CDR3 nucleotides are TGCAGTGTTTCCCGACTAGTAGCGCAGTATTTT. Translating gives CSVSRLVAQYF. The chain carries TRBV20-1 and TRBJ2-3; TRBD2 might be the D (6 bases). Germline V CDR1 and CDR2: DFQATT, SNEGSKA (reference sequence). Trimming took 7 bases from V and 10 from J, leaving 15 bases between them. The CDR3 totals 11 residues.

The CDR3 is CASRWGKSTDTQYF. The DNA for the CDR3 is TGTGCCAGTCGCTGGGGCAAAAGCACAGATACGCAGTATTTT. V gene TRBV19 combines with J gene TRBJ2-3, with a possible D match to TRBD1 (5 bases). The CDR3 sequence is 14 residues long. V lost 8 bases to trimming and J lost 0 bases, with 12 bases between them. Germline CDR1 LNHDA, CDR2 SQIVND (reference sequence).

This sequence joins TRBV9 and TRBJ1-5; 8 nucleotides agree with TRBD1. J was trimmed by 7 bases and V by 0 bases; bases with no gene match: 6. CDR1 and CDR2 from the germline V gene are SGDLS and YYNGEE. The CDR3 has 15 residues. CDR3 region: CASSVGTGTGQPQHF. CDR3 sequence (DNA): TGTGCCAGCAGCGTAGGGACAGGGACGGGCCAGCCCCAGCATTTT.

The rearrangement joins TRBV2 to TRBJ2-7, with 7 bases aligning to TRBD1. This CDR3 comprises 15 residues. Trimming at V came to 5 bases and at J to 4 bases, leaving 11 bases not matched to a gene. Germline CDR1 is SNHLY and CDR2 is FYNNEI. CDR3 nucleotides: TGTGCCAGCAGTACCAATATTGACAGGGTTTACGAGCAGTACTTC. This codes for CASSTNIDRVYEQYF.

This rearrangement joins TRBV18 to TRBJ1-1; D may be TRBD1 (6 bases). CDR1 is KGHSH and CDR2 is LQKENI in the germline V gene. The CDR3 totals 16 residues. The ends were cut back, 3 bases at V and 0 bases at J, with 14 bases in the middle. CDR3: CASSPAQGTLNTEAFF. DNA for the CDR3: TGTGCCAGCTCACCGGCACAGGGCACCCTGAACACTGAAGCTTTCTTT.

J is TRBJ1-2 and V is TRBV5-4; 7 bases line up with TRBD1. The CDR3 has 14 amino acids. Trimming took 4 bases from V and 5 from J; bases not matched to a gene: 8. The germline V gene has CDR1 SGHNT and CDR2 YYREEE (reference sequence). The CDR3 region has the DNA TGTGCCAGCAGCGGTGACAGGGTTGGGTATGGCTACACCTTC. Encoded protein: CASSGDRVGYGYTF.

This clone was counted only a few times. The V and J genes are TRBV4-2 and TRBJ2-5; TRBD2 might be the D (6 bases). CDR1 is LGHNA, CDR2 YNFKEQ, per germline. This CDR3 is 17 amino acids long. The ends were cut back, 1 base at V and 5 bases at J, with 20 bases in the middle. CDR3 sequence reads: CASSQAGVPGVGETQYF. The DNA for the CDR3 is TGTGCCAGCAGCCAAGCGGGGGTCCCGGGGGTAGGGGAGACCCAGTACTTC.

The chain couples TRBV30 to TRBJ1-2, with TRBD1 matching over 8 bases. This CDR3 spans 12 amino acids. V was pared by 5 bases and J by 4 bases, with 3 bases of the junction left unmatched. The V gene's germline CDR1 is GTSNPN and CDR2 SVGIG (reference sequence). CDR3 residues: CAWGQGAYGYTF. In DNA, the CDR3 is TGTGCCTGGGGGCAGGGGGCCTATGGCTACACCTTC.

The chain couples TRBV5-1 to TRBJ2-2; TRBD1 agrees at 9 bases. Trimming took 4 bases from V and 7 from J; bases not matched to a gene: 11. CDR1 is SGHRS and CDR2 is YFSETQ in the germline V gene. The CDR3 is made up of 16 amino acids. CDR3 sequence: CASSDQGQGHGGELFF. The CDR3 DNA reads TGCGCCAGCAGCGACCAGGGACAGGGCCATGGCGGGGAGCTGTTTTTT.

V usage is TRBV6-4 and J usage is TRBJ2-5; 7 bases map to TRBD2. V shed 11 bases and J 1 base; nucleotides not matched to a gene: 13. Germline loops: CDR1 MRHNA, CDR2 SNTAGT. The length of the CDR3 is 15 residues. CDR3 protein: CAHLGSGDLQETQYF. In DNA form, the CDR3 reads TGTGCCCATCTTGGGAGCGGGGACCTCCAAGAGACCCAGTACTTC.

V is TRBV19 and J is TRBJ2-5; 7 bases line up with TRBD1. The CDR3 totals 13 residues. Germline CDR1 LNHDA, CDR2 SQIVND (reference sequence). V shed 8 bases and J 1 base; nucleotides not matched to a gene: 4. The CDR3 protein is CASYDRAQETQYF. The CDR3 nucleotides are TGTGCCAGTTATGACAGGGCCCAAGAGACCCAGTACTTC.

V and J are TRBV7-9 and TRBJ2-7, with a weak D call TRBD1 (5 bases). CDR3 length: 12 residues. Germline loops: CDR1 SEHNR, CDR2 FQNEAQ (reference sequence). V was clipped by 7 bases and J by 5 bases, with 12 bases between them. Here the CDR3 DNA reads TGTGCCAGCATCTCTCAGGGCGACGAGCAGTACTTC. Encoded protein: CASISQGDEQYF.

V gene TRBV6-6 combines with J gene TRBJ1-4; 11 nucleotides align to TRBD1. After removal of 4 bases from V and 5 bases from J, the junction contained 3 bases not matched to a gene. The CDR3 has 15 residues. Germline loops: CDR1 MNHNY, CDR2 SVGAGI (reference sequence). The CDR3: CASSSGTGGNEKLFF. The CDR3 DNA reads TGTGCCAGCAGTTCCGGGACAGGGGGGAATGAAAAACTGTTTTTT.

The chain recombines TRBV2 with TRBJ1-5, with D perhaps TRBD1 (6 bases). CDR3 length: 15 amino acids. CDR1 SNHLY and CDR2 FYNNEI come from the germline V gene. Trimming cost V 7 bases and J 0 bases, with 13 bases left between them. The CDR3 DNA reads TGTGCCAGCACCATCAGGGGCCTTAGCAATCAGCCCCAGCATTTT. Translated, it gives CASTIRGLSNQPQHF.